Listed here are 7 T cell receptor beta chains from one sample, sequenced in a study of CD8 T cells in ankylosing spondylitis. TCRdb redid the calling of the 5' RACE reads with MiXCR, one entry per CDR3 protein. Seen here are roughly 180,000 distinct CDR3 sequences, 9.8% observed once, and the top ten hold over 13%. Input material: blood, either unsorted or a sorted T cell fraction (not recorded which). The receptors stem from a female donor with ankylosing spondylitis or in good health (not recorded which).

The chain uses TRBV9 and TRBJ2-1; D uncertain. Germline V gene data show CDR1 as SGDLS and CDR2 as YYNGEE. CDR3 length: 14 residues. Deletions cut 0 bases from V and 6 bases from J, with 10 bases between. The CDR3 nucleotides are TGTGCCAGCAGCGTAGAAATTATAACCAATGAGCAGTTCTTC. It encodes CASSVEIITNEQFF.

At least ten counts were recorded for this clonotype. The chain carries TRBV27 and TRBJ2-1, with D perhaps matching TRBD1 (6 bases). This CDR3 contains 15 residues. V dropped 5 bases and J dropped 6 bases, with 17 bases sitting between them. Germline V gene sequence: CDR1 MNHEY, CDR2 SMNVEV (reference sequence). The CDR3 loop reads CASSGDVRGLNEQFF. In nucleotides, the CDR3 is TGTGCCAGCAGTGGCGATGTCAGGGGTCTCAATGAGCAGTTCTTC.

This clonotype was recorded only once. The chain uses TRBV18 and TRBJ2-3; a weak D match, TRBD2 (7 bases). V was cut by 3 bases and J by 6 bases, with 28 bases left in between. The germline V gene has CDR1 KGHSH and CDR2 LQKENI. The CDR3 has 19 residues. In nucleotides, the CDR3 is TGTGCCAGCTCACCCTCGGGGGGCGGGACTCCCCAGGGTCGGGATACGCAGTATTTT. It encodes CASSPSGGGTPQGRDTQYF.

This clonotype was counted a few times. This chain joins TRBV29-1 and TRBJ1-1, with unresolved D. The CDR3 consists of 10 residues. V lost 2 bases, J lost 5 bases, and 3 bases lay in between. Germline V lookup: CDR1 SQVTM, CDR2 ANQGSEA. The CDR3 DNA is TGCAGCGTTGAAATGACTGAAGCTTTCTTT. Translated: CSVEMTEAFF.

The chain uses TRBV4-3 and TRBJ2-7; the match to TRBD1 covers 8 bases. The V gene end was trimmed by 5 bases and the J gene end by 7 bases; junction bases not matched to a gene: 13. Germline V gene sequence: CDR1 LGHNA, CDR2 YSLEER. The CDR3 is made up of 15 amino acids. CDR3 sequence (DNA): TGCGCCAGCAGCGGCCCCGGGACAGGCTCTGCTGAGCAGTACTTC. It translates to CASSGPGTGSAEQYF.

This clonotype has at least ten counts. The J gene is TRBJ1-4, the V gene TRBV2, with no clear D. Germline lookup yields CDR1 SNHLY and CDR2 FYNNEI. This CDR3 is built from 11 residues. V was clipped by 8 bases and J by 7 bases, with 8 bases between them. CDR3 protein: CASLGGEKLFF. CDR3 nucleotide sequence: TGTGCCAGCCTGGGAGGTGAAAAACTGTTTTTT.

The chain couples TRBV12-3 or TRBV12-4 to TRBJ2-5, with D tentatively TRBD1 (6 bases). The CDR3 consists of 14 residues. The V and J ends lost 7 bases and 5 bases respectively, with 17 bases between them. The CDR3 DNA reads TGTGCCAGCACCTTGGGGGCGGCCCCGGAGACCCAGTACTTC. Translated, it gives CASTLGAAPETQYF.